This is a list of T cell receptor beta chains from one sample in a study of OX40 agonist ivuxolimab in advanced cancers. Sequencing was performed with immunoSEQ multiplex PCR; in TCRdb, only in-frame clones are kept and a portion is missing. The sample holds about 98,000 clones; around 90% are singletons and the top ten take approximately 0.5%. The sequenced sample was CD4+ or CD8+ T cells sorted from blood, obtained in a trial of the OX40 agonist ivuxolimab. The receptors were gathered from an adult with an advanced solid tumor such as melanoma, head and neck, liver or kidney cancer. CDR3s include the opening cysteine and the closing phenylalanine or tryptophan.

j_gene	v_gene	CDR3aa
TRBJ1-2	TRBV4-1	CASSQDGDYGYTF
TRBJ1-5	TRBV5-6	CASSLQLRDRGQPQHF
TRBJ1-2	TRBV6-1	CASIQTRRYTF
TRBJ1-2	TRBV5-1	CASSFGGASYTF
TRBJ2-7	TRBV5-5	CASSSTSYEQYF
TRBJ1-2	TRBV5-1	CASSAGQPNYGYTF
TRBJ2-1	TRBV19	CASSPRGSSGGSYNEQFF
TRBJ1-5	TRBV11-2	CASSPGGGLRNQPQHF
TRBJ1-1	TRBV7-2	CASSSLTGAEAFF
TRBJ2-7	TRBV4-3	CASSRTRSSYEQYF
TRBJ2-3	TRBV6-7	CASSYSPTWLAGGLVSTDTQYF